Listed below are T cell receptor beta chains from one sample, sequenced in a study of PD-1 blockade in classical Hodgkin lymphoma. TCRdb's copy holds only in-frame clones and misses some; the assay was immunoSEQ multiplex PCR. The sample lists approximately 44,000 clones; approximately 71% were seen once. The specimen comprised peripheral blood mononuclear cells (PBMCs), sampled at baseline. These receptors were collected from a human donor with classical Hodgkin lymphoma. Both conserved end residues are part of each CDR3. Fields, in order: CDR3 protein, CDR3 DNA, J gene, clone size, D gene, V gene. The D gene is left open where the match is weak. Size values are once, few and many counts, or a class for expanded clones, and some rows have none.

CDR3aa: CASSHGPTYEQYF
CDR3nt: TGTGCCAGCAGCCACGGGCCCACCTACGAGCAGTACTTC
j_gene: TRBJ2-7
abundance: few
d_gene: -
v_gene: TRBV7-6

CDR3aa: CASSLYEEPPGNTIYF
CDR3nt: TGCGCCAGCAGCCTCTACGAGGAACCTCCCGGAAACACCATATATTTT
j_gene: TRBJ1-3
abundance: once
d_gene: -
v_gene: TRBV4-1

CDR3aa: CASSQPWGLEAFF
CDR3nt: TGTGCCAGCAGCCAGCCCTGGGGGCTGGAGGCTTTCTTT
j_gene: TRBJ1-1
abundance: -
d_gene: -
v_gene: TRBV7-2

CDR3aa: CASSLGQLLETQYF
CDR3nt: TGTGCCAGCAGCTTGGGACAGCTCCTAGAGACCCAGTACTTC
j_gene: TRBJ2-5
abundance: -
d_gene: TRBD1
v_gene: TRBV7-9

CDR3aa: CASSQGFVGSPLHF
CDR3nt: TGTGCCAGCAGCCAAGGTTTCGTGGGTTCACCCCTCCACTTT
j_gene: TRBJ1-6
abundance: -
d_gene: -
v_gene: TRBV4-2

CDR3aa: CASSIGAEKTQYF
CDR3nt: TGTGCCAGTAGTATAGGGGCGGAGAAGACCCAGTACTTC
j_gene: TRBJ2-5
abundance: -
d_gene: -
v_gene: TRBV19

CDR3aa: CASSQGETSGGTDTQYF
CDR3nt: TGCGCCAGCAGCCAAGGGGAGACTAGCGGGGGCACAGATACGCAGTATTTT
j_gene: TRBJ2-3
abundance: -
d_gene: TRBD2
v_gene: TRBV4-3

CDR3aa: CASSQVGGTLMNTEAFF
CDR3nt: TGTGCCAGCAGCCAAGTGGGGGGCACCCTCATGAACACTGAAGCTTTCTTT
j_gene: TRBJ1-1
abundance: few
d_gene: -
v_gene: TRBV4-2

CDR3aa: CASSPLKENTDTQYF
CDR3nt: TGTGCCAGCTCACCACTGAAGGAAAACACAGATACGCAGTATTTT
j_gene: TRBJ2-3
abundance: once
d_gene: -
v_gene: TRBV18

CDR3aa: CASSEADSAWELFF
CDR3nt: TGTGCCAGCAGTGAAGCCGACAGTGCCTGGGAACTGTTTTTT
j_gene: TRBJ1-4
abundance: few
d_gene: -
v_gene: TRBV6-1

CDR3aa: CASSQDRLSTEAFF
CDR3nt: TGTGCCAGCAGTCAAGACAGGTTGTCCACTGAAGCTTTCTTT
j_gene: TRBJ1-1
abundance: -
d_gene: -
v_gene: TRBV6-4

CDR3aa: CASSYALTGDIQYF
CDR3nt: TGTGCCAGCAGTTACGCCCTAACCGGGGACATTCAGTACTTC
j_gene: TRBJ2-4
abundance: few
d_gene: -
v_gene: TRBV6-5

CDR3aa: CASSDRDGRKENTEAFF
CDR3nt: TGTGCCAGCAGCGACCGGGACGGGCGGAAGGAGAACACTGAAGCTTTCTTT
j_gene: TRBJ1-1
abundance: -
d_gene: -
v_gene: TRBV9

CDR3aa: CASSEGGFMNTEAFF
CDR3nt: TGTGCCAGCAGCGAAGGGGGGTTCATGAACACTGAAGCTTTCTTT
j_gene: TRBJ1-1
abundance: -
d_gene: -
v_gene: TRBV7-6

CDR3aa: CASSPRTSDNEQFF
CDR3nt: TGTGCCAGCAGCCCCCGGACTAGTGACAATGAGCAGTTCTTC
j_gene: TRBJ2-1
abundance: once
d_gene: TRBD2
v_gene: TRBV5-4

CDR3aa: CASGFRQLNTEAFF
CDR3nt: TGTGCCAGCGGCTTCAGACAGCTTAACACTGAAGCTTTCTTT
j_gene: TRBJ1-1
abundance: -
d_gene: -
v_gene: TRBV13

CDR3aa: CASINDREGYNEQFF
CDR3nt: TGTGCCAGCATCAACGACCGGGAGGGTTATAATGAGCAGTTCTTC
j_gene: TRBJ2-1
abundance: -
d_gene: TRBD2
v_gene: TRBV6-5

CDR3aa: CASSSTVSSYNEQFF
CDR3nt: TGTGCCAGCAGTTCGACGGTAAGCTCCTACAATGAGCAGTTCTTC
j_gene: TRBJ2-1
abundance: -
d_gene: -
v_gene: TRBV6-5

CDR3aa: CATSRDPRGHYEQYF
CDR3nt: TGTGCCACCAGCAGAGATCCCAGAGGCCACTACGAGCAGTACTTC
j_gene: TRBJ2-7
abundance: -
d_gene: -
v_gene: TRBV15

CDR3aa: CASSPPAGAAYEQYF
CDR3nt: TGTGCCAGCAGCCCCCCCGCGGGAGCGGCCTACGAGCAGTACTTC
j_gene: TRBJ2-7
abundance: few
d_gene: TRBD2
v_gene: TRBV7-2

CDR3aa: CAISEGLRGGYTF
CDR3nt: TGTGCCATCAGTGAGGGTCTGAGGGGCGGCTACACCTTC
j_gene: TRBJ1-2
abundance: -
d_gene: -
v_gene: TRBV10-3

CDR3aa: CASKTSGANTGELFF
CDR3nt: TGTGCCAGCAAGACTAGCGGAGCGAACACCGGGGAGCTGTTTTTT
j_gene: TRBJ2-2
abundance: -
d_gene: TRBD2
v_gene: TRBV7-9

CDR3aa: CASRERETQYF
CDR3nt: TGTGCCAGTAGGGAGCGTGAGACCCAGTACTTC
j_gene: TRBJ2-5
abundance: -
d_gene: -
v_gene: TRBV19

CDR3aa: CASSLQGATEAFF
CDR3nt: TGTGCCAGCAGCTTACAGGGGGCTACTGAAGCTTTCTTT
j_gene: TRBJ1-1
abundance: -
d_gene: TRBD1
v_gene: TRBV7-9

CDR3aa: CASSEAEDYGYTF
CDR3nt: TGTGCCAGCAGTGAAGCGGAGGACTATGGCTACACCTTC
j_gene: TRBJ1-2
abundance: -
d_gene: -
v_gene: TRBV2

CDR3aa: CASSGLKGGIIEQYF
CDR3nt: TGTGCCAGCAGTGGCTTAAAGGGAGGAATAATCGAGCAGTACTTC
j_gene: TRBJ2-7
abundance: -
d_gene: -
v_gene: TRBV6-1

CDR3aa: CASSLGDYYNEQFF
CDR3nt: TGTGCCAGCAGCTTGGGGGACTACTACAATGAGCAGTTCTTC
j_gene: TRBJ2-1
abundance: -
d_gene: TRBD2
v_gene: TRBV5-6

CDR3aa: CASSLGQGANYEQYF
CDR3nt: TGTGCCAGCAGCTTGGGACAGGGGGCTAACTACGAGCAGTACTTC
j_gene: TRBJ2-7
abundance: -
d_gene: TRBD1
v_gene: TRBV9

CDR3aa: CASSLWLGDIQYF
CDR3nt: TGTGCCAGCAGCTTATGGTTAGGGGACATTCAGTACTTC
j_gene: TRBJ2-4
abundance: once
d_gene: -
v_gene: TRBV4-2

CDR3aa: CASSSSGGYYEQYF
CDR3nt: TGTGCCAGCAGCTCTAGCGGGGGGTACTACGAGCAGTACTTC
j_gene: TRBJ2-7
abundance: -
d_gene: TRBD2
v_gene: TRBV11-3

CDR3aa: CASSIEWGANQPQHF
CDR3nt: TGTGCCAGTAGTATAGAATGGGGGGCGAATCAGCCCCAGCATTTT
j_gene: TRBJ1-5
abundance: -
d_gene: -
v_gene: TRBV19

CDR3aa: CASSDLGRKYEQYF
CDR3nt: TGTGCCAGTAGTGACCTCGGACGGAAATACGAGCAGTACTTC
j_gene: TRBJ2-7
abundance: once
d_gene: -
v_gene: TRBV21-1

CDR3aa: CASSKDMGMMCGYTF
CDR3nt: TGTGCCAGCAGCAAAGATATGGGGATGATGTGCGGCTACACCTTC
j_gene: TRBJ1-2
abundance: -
d_gene: -
v_gene: TRBV21-1

CDR3aa: CASSVGGSSSYNSPLHF
CDR3nt: TGTGCCAGCAGCGTAGGAGGCTCGAGCTCCTATAATTCACCCCTCCACTTT
j_gene: TRBJ1-6
abundance: few
d_gene: -
v_gene: TRBV9

CDR3aa: CAWSVSITTEAFF
CDR3nt: TGTGCCTGGAGTGTTTCGATAACCACTGAAGCTTTCTTT
j_gene: TRBJ1-1
abundance: -
d_gene: -
v_gene: TRBV30

CDR3aa: CASSDEVNSYEQYF
CDR3nt: TGTGCCAGCAGTGATGAGGTTAATTCCTACGAGCAGTACTTC
j_gene: TRBJ2-7
abundance: -
d_gene: -
v_gene: TRBV9

CDR3aa: CASSLRFYYNEQFF
CDR3nt: TGTGCCAGCAGCTTACGCTTCTATTACAATGAGCAGTTCTTC
j_gene: TRBJ2-1
abundance: -
d_gene: -
v_gene: TRBV7-8

CDR3aa: CASSLGTSSYNEQFF
CDR3nt: TGTGCCAGCAGCCTAGGGACTAGCAGCTACAATGAGCAGTTCTTC
j_gene: TRBJ2-1
abundance: few
d_gene: TRBD2
v_gene: TRBV9

CDR3aa: CASSSRGGFNEQFF
CDR3nt: TGTGCCAGCAGCTCGAGGGGAGGGTTCAATGAGCAGTTCTTC
j_gene: TRBJ2-1
abundance: -
d_gene: TRBD2
v_gene: TRBV7-2

CDR3aa: CASSHPREDEEFF
CDR3nt: TGCGCCAGCAGCCACCCACGGGAGGATGAGGAGTTCTTC
j_gene: TRBJ2-1
abundance: -
d_gene: TRBD2
v_gene: TRBV4-1

CDR3aa: CASSLGQNEQFF
CDR3nt: TGTGCCAGCAGTCTAGGACAGAACGAGCAGTTCTTC
j_gene: TRBJ2-1
abundance: -
d_gene: -
v_gene: TRBV27

CDR3aa: CASSLQTNEQFF
CDR3nt: TGTGCCAGCAGCTTACAAACGAATGAGCAGTTCTTC
j_gene: TRBJ2-1
abundance: -
d_gene: -
v_gene: TRBV7-3

CDR3aa: CASSPWGGGQETQYF
CDR3nt: TGTGCCAGCAGCCCTTGGGGGGGAGGGCAAGAGACCCAGTACTTC
j_gene: TRBJ2-5
abundance: -
d_gene: TRBD2
v_gene: TRBV7-9

CDR3aa: CASSFQRRDTEAFF
CDR3nt: TGTGCCAGCAGCTTTCAGCGTCGGGACACTGAAGCTTTCTTT
j_gene: TRBJ1-1
abundance: -
d_gene: -
v_gene: TRBV5-4

CDR3aa: CASSIGGTAGGYGYTF
CDR3nt: TGTGCCAGTAGTATAGGCGGGACGGCCGGAGGCTATGGCTACACCTTC
j_gene: TRBJ1-2
abundance: -
d_gene: -
v_gene: TRBV19

CDR3aa: CASSLGTVGYTF
CDR3nt: TGTGCCAGCAGCCTAGGGACGGTGGGCTACACCTTC
j_gene: TRBJ1-2
abundance: -
d_gene: -
v_gene: TRBV28

CDR3aa: CASGPGGRAYNEQFF
CDR3nt: TGTGCCAGCGGCCCTGGGGGGAGGGCTTACAATGAGCAGTTCTTC
j_gene: TRBJ2-1
abundance: -
d_gene: TRBD2
v_gene: TRBV27

CDR3aa: CASSPPSGGGNTEAFF
CDR3nt: TGTGCCAGCTCACCACCGTCAGGCGGGGGGAACACTGAAGCTTTCTTT
j_gene: TRBJ1-1
abundance: -
d_gene: -
v_gene: TRBV18

CDR3aa: CASSLAGQASQQYF
CDR3nt: TGCGCCAGCAGCTTGGCGGGACAGGCCTCCCAGCAGTACTTC
j_gene: TRBJ2-7
abundance: -
d_gene: TRBD1
v_gene: TRBV5-1

CDR3aa: CSVVGVLETQYF
CDR3nt: TGCAGCGTTGTAGGGGTTTTGGAGACCCAGTACTTC
j_gene: TRBJ2-5
abundance: once
d_gene: -
v_gene: TRBV29-1

CDR3aa: CASSTAQGGYGYTF
CDR3nt: TGTGCCAGTAGTACCGCACAGGGGGGCTATGGCTACACCTTC
j_gene: TRBJ1-2
abundance: -
d_gene: TRBD1
v_gene: TRBV19

CDR3aa: CSVETGAASRPEAFF
CDR3nt: TGCAGCGTTGAAACGGGGGCAGCTTCTCGACCCGAAGCTTTCTTT
j_gene: TRBJ1-1
abundance: few
d_gene: -
v_gene: TRBV29-1

CDR3aa: CASSQESGTGAYNEQFF
CDR3nt: TGTGCCAGCAGCCAAGAATCCGGGACAGGGGCCTACAATGAGCAGTTCTTC
j_gene: TRBJ2-1
abundance: few
d_gene: TRBD1
v_gene: TRBV4-2